This T cell receptor (beta chain) emerged from a study of beta chain features in type 1 diabetes. Study-wide findings and caveats: In the patient group, naive, central memory and Treg TCRB repertoires seemed more alike than in the healthy donor group.

The study reverse transcribed the entire isolated RNA, so it sequenced expressed TCRB transcripts. Sequencing used immunoSEQ multiplex PCR; TCRdb keeps in-frame clones, though not all of them. The profile covers around 340,000 clones, with around a fifth appearing a single time and about 0.045% taken by the ten largest. Sorting that relied on CD45RO/CCR7/CD25/CD127/CD95/CD27 yielded CD4+ naive, central memory, regulatory and stem cell-like memory cells. Germline V gene lookup returns CDR1 SQVTM and CDR2 ANQGSEA. The ends were cut back, 1 base at V and 3 bases at J, with 13 bases in the middle. There are 15 residues in the CDR3. This clone was found a few times. The antigen remains undetermined.

Sequenced material: naive CD4+ T cells from blood. The TCR was taken from a woman in her late teens or twenties in good health. The J gene is TRBJ2-1, the V gene TRBV29-1; D possibly corresponds to TRBD1 (6 bases). Here the CDR3 reads CSVEGRQVFYNEQFF. The CDR3 DNA sequence: TGCAGCGTTGAAGGACGACAGGTTTTCTACAATGAGCAGTTCTTC.